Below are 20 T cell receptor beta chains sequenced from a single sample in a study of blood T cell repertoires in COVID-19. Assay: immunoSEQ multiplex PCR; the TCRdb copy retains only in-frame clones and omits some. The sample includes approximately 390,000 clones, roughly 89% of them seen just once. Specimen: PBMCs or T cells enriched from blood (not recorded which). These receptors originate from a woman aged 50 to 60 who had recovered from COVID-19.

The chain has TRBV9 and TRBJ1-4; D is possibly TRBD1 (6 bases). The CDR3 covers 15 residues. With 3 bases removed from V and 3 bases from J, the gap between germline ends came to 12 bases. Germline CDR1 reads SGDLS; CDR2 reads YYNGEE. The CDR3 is CASSAQGHPNEKLFF. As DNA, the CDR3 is TGTGCCAGCAGCGCACAGGGACACCCTAATGAAAAACTGTTTTTT.

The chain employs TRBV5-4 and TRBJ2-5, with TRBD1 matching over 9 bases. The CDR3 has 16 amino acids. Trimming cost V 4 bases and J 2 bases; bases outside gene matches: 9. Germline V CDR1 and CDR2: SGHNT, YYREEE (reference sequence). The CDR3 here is CASSPHAGQGQETQYF. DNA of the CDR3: TGTGCCAGCAGCCCACATGCGGGACAGGGTCAAGAGACCCAGTACTTC.

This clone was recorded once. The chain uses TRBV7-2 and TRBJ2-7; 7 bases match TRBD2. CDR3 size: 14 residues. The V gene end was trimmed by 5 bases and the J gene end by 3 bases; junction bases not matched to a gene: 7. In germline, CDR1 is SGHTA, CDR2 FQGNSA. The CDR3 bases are TGTGCCAGCAGCAAAGTCAGCGGGGACTACGAGCAGTACTTC. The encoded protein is CASSKVSGDYEQYF.

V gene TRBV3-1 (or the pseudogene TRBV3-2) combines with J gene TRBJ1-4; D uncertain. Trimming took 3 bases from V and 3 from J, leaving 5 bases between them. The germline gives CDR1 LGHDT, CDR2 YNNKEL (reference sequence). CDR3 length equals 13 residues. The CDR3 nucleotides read TGTGCCAGCAGCCATCCTCCTAATGAAAAACTGTTTTTT. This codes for CASSHPPNEKLFF.

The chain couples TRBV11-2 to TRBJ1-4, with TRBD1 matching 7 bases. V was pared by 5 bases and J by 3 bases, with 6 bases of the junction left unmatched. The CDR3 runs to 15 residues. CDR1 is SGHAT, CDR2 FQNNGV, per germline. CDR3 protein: CASSPQGQSNEKLFF. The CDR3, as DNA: TGTGCCAGCAGCCCCCAGGGACAGTCTAATGAAAAACTGTTTTTT.

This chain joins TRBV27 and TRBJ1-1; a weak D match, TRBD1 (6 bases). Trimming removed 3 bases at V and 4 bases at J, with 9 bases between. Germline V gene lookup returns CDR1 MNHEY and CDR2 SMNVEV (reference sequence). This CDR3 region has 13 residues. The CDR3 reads CASSLPGVTEAFF. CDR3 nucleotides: TGTGCCAGCAGTTTGCCAGGGGTCACTGAAGCTTTCTTT.

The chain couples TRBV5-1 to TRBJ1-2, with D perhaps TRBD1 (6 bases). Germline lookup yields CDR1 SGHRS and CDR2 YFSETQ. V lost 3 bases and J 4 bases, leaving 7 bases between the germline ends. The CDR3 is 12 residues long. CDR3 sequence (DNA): TGCGCCAGCAGCTCGGACAGCTATGGCTACACCTTC. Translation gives CASSSDSYGYTF.

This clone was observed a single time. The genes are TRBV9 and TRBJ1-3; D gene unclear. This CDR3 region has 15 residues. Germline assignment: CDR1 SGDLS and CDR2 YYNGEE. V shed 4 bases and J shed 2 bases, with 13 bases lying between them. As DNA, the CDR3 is TGTGCCAGCAGCACTACCGGGTCCCCTGGAAACACCATATATTTT. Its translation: CASSTTGSPGNTIYF.

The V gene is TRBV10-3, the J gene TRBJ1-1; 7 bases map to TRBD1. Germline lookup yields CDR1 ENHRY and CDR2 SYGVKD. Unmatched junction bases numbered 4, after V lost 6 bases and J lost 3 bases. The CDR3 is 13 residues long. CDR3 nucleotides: TGTGCCATCAGACAGGGGATTGACACTGAAGCTTTCTTT. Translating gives CAIRQGIDTEAFF.

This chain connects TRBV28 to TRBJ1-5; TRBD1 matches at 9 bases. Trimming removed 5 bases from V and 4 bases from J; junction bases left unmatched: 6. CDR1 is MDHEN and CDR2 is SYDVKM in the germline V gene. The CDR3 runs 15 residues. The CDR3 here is CASSPSGTGNQPQHF. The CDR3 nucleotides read TGTGCCAGCAGTCCATCCGGGACAGGGAATCAGCCCCAGCATTTT.

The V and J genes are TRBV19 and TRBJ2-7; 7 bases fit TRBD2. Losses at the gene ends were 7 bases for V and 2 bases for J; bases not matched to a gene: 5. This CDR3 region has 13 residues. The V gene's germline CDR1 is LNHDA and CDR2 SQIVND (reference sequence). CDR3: CASMGEGPYEQYF. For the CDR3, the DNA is TGTGCCAGTATGGGGGAGGGTCCCTACGAGCAGTACTTC. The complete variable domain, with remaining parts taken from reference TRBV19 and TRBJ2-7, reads DGGITQSPKYLFRKEGQNVTLSCEQNLNHDAMYWYRQDPGQGLRLIYYSQIVNDFQKGDIAEGYSVSREKKESFPLTVTSAQKNPTAFYLCASMGEGPYEQYFGPGTRLTVT.

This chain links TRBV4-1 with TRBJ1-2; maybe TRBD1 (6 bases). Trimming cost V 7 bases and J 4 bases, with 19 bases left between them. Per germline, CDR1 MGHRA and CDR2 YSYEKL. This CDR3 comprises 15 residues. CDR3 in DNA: TGCGCCAGCACCTTCACGGACAGAACCTTCTATGGCTACACCTTC. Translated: CASTFTDRTFYGYTF.

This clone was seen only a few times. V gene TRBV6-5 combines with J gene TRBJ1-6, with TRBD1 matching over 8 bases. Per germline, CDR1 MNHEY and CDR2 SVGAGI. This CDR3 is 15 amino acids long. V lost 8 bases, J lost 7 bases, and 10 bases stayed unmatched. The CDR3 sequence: CASGIRAGGNSPLHF. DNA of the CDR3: TGTGCCAGCGGCATTCGGGCAGGGGGCAATTCACCCCTCCACTTT.

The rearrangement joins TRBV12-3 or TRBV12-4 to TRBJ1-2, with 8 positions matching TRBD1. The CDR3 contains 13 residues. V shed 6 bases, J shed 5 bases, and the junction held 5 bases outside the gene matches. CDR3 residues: CASSAGGPYGYTF. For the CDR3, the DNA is TGTGCCAGCAGCGCAGGGGGCCCTTATGGCTACACCTTC.

CDR3 sequence: CAFTTGVGEKLFF. Here the CDR3 DNA reads TGTGCCTTTACGACAGGGGTGGGTGAAAAACTGTTTTTT. The chain uses TRBV7-9 and TRBJ1-4; 8 nucleotides line up with TRBD1. Germline assignment: CDR1 SEHNR and CDR2 FQNEAQ (reference sequence). V lost 11 bases to trimming and J lost 7 bases; unmatched junction nucleotides: 9. The CDR3 is made up of 13 amino acids.

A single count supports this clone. The CDR3 reads CASSSAPTVNEKLFF. CDR3 coding DNA: TGTGCCAGCAGCTCCGCCCCAACAGTTAATGAAAAACTGTTTTTT. The V gene is TRBV5-5, the J gene TRBJ1-4; D is undetermined. V lost 3 bases and J lost 4, with 13 bases in between. CDR1 and CDR2 from the germline V gene are SGHKS and YYEKEE (reference sequence). The CDR3 runs to 15 residues.

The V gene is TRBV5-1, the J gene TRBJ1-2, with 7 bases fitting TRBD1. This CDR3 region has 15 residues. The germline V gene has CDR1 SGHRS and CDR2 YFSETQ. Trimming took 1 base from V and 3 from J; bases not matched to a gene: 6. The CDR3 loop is CASSLQLGGHYGYTF. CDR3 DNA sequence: TGCGCCAGCAGCTTGCAGTTAGGGGGCCACTATGGCTACACCTTC.

The CDR3: CASSQPRTGVAGELFF. In DNA, the CDR3 is TGTGCCAGCAGCCAACCCCGGACAGGGGTCGCCGGGGAGCTGTTTTTT. The chain uses TRBV3-1 (or the pseudogene TRBV3-2) and TRBJ2-2; TRBD1 matches at 9 bases. The ends lost 2 bases at V and 6 bases at J; junction bases unmatched: 7. Germline CDR1 LGHDT, CDR2 YNNKEL (reference sequence). The CDR3 consists of 16 residues.

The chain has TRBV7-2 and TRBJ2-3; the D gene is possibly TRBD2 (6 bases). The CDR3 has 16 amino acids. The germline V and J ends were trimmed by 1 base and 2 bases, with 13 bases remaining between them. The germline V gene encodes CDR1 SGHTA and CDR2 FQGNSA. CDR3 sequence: CASSLGVSGVTDTQYF. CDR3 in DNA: TGTGCCAGCAGCTTAGGGGTTAGCGGCGTCACAGATACGCAGTATTTT.

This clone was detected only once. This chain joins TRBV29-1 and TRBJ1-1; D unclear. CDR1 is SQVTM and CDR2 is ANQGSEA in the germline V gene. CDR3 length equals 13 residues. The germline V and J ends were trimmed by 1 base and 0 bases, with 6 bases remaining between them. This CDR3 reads CSVEGRMNTEAFF. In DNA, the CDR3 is TGCAGCGTTGAAGGGCGGATGAACACTGAAGCTTTCTTT.